A selection of T cell receptor beta chains follows, all from one sample in a study of blood T cell repertoires in COVID-19. The repertoire was sequenced with immunoSEQ multiplex PCR; TCRdb's copy has only in-frame clones and lacks some. The sample contains roughly 300,000 clones, around 86% of which appear only once. Sequencing was performed on peripheral blood. Receptors were obtained from a woman between 45 and 65 years old with acute or convalescent COVID-19. Both conserved end residues are part of each CDR3. The D gene is left open where the match is weak. A clone size is listed for some rows: how often the clone was seen (once, few, many), or a class if it is expanded.

j_gene | v_gene | abundance | d_gene | CDR3nt | CDR3aa
TRBJ2-7 | TRBV19 | once | TRBD1 | TGTGCCAGTAGTACCGCCGGGACAGGGGGCGAGTACTTC | CASSTAGTGGEYF
TRBJ2-1 | TRBV9 | - | TRBD2 | TGTGCCAGCAGCGTAGGTAGCGGGACCTACAATGAGCAGTTCTTC | CASSVGSGTYNEQFF
TRBJ2-1 | TRBV24-1 | - | - | TGTGCCACCAGGGACAGAGGCGGGAGCGTTGGGGATGAGCAGTTCTTC | CATRDRGGSVGDEQFF
TRBJ2-2 | TRBV12-3/TRBV12-4 | - | - | TGTGCCAGCAGTTTCGGGAAGACCGGGGAGCTGTTTTTT | CASSFGKTGELFF
TRBJ1-1 | TRBV30 | - | - | TGTGCCTGGAGTGGATTACGGGGAGGGATGACTGAAGCTTTCTTT | CAWSGLRGGMTEAFF
TRBJ2-7 | TRBV5-6 | - | - | TGTGCCAGCAGCCAGAGGGACTCGGTCTACGAGCAGTACTTC | CASSQRDSVYEQYF
TRBJ2-6 | TRBV9 | - | TRBD2 | TGTGCCAGCAGCGCCGGACTAGCGGGAGCTGGGGCCAACGTCCTGACTTTC | CASSAGLAGAGANVLTF
TRBJ2-1 | TRBV5-1 | - | TRBD2 | TGCGCCAGCAGCTTGTGGAGCTCGACTAGCGGGAGAGACAATGAGCAGTTCTTC | CASSLWSSTSGRDNEQFF
TRBJ1-1 | TRBV7-3 | few | - | TGTGCCAGCAGCCAGGGACAAAACACTGAAGCTTTCTTT | CASSQGQNTEAFF
TRBJ2-2 | TRBV5-8 | - | TRBD1 | TGTGCCAGCAGCTCTCGAACGGGGACAGTGTCCGGGGAGCTGTTTTTT | CASSSRTGTVSGELFF
TRBJ1-4 | TRBV18 | - | TRBD1 | TGTGCCAGCTCACGAGTGCAGGGGGCGTATGAAAAACTGTTTTTT | CASSRVQGAYEKLFF
TRBJ2-1 | TRBV5-1 | - | TRBD2 | TGCGCCAGCAGCTTGCGGCGGGGGGCGGGAGCGGAGGATGAGCAGTTCTTC | CASSLRRGAGAEDEQFF
TRBJ1-1 | TRBV7-6 | - | - | TGTGCCAGCGGGGCGAACACTGAAGCTTTCTTT | CASGANTEAFF
TRBJ2-7 | TRBV28 | - | TRBD1 | TGTGCCAGCAGTTTATGGGGACAGGATATACCGTACTTC | CASSLWGQDIPYF
TRBJ2-7 | TRBV7-7 | - | TRBD2 | TGTGCTAGCAGCCCCCTTGGAAGCGGGAGTCGCGAGCAGTACTTC | CASSPLGSGSREQYF
TRBJ2-3 | TRBV25-1 | - | - | TGTGCCAGCAGTGACCTCCTCCGCGGGGTGCAAGATACGCAGTATTTT | CASSDLLRGVQDTQYF
TRBJ2-3 | TRBV29-1 | - | - | TGCAGCGTTGTCGGTCAGGGGAGCACAGATACGCAGTATTTT | CSVVGQGSTDTQYF
TRBJ1-1 | TRBV30 | - | - | TGTGCCTGGCAGGGTGTGACTGAAGCTTTCTTT | CAWQGVTEAFF
TRBJ2-3 | TRBV4-1 | - | - | TGCGCCAGCAGCCAAGATCCCCCTGGCAGGCCCAGCACAGATACGCAGTATTTT | CASSQDPPGRPSTDTQYF
TRBJ2-2 | TRBV5-1 | - | - | TGCGCCAGCAGCTTGGATATAGCCGCAAGGACCGGGGAGCTGTTTTTT | CASSLDIAARTGELFF